Shown below are 24 T cell receptor beta chains from a single sample sequenced in a study of identical twins. TCRdb called the 5' RACE reads again in MiXCR, with one record for every CDR3 protein. Of about 890,000 distinct CDR3 sequences listed, around 12% were seen once; the top ten hold about 1.5%. These sequences were also reported in another study, on yellow fever vaccine responses in identical twins.

The sequenced sample was PBMCs. The receptors were gathered from a woman aged 18-30 years in good health.

At least ten counts were recorded for this clonotype. The rearrangement joins TRBV4-2 to TRBJ2-5; D possibly matches TRBD1 or TRBD2 (5 bases each). Germline V gives CDR1 LGHNA, CDR2 YNFKEQ. The CDR3 spans 14 residues. V lost 0 bases, J lost 2 bases, and 7 bases lay in between. CDR3 residues: CASSQDWGQETQYF. CDR3 nucleotides: TGTGCCAGCAGCCAAGATTGGGGGCAAGAGACCCAGTACTTC.

The chain links TRBV6-1 to TRBJ2-1; D gene ambiguous. Deletions cut 5 bases from V and 10 bases from J, with 15 bases between. Germline loops: CDR1 MNHNS, CDR2 SASEGT. The CDR3 has 13 amino acids. In DNA, the CDR3 is TGTGCCAGCAGTCCCCGAGGAGCCAGCGAGCAGTTCTTC. It encodes CASSPRGASEQFF.

V is TRBV15 and J is TRBJ1-6, with a weak D call TRBD1 (6 bases). V shed 0 bases and J shed 7 bases, with 13 bases lying between them. The CDR3 length is 16 residues. Looked up from germline, CDR1 is LNHNV and CDR2 is YYDKDF (reference sequence). CDR3 nucleotides: TGTGCCACCAGCAGAGATCACGGGACACCCAATTCACCCCTCCACTTT. It codes for CATSRDHGTPNSPLHF. The full variable domain, in which reference TRBV15 and TRBJ1-6 provide the parts outside the CDR3, is DAMVIQNPRYQVTQFGKPVTLSCSQTLNHNVMYWYQQKSSQAPKLLFHYYDKDFNNEADTPDNFQSRRPNTSFCFLDIRSPGLGDTAMYLCATSRDHGTPNSPLHFGNGTRLTVT.

This clonotype was found many times. V usage is TRBV12-3 or TRBV12-4 and J usage is TRBJ1-1, with D perhaps matching TRBD1 (6 bases). The CDR3 is 15 residues long. V was clipped by 5 bases and J by 1 base, with 14 bases between them. CDR3: CASSLTGPQNTEAFF. The CDR3, as DNA: TGTGCCAGCAGTCTCACAGGGCCTCAGAACACTGAAGCTTTCTTT.

The chain has TRBV15 and TRBJ1-2, with a possible D match to TRBD1 (5 bases). Germline-derived CDR1 and CDR2 are LNHNV and YYDKDF (reference sequence). Trimming stripped 3 bases from V and 4 bases from J, with 12 bases between. The length of the CDR3 is 14 residues. Here the CDR3 DNA reads TGTGCCACCAGCAGCCTGACAGAATCCTATGGCTACACCTTC. It codes for CATSSLTESYGYTF.

The gene calls are TRBV7-9 and TRBJ1-2; maybe TRBD1 (5 bases). From germline, CDR1 is SEHNR and CDR2 FQNEAQ (reference sequence). The CDR3 has 16 amino acids. V was pared by 5 bases and J by 6 bases, with 22 bases between. The CDR3 here is CASSRLLGRVVDGYTF. The CDR3 DNA follows: TGTGCCAGCAGCCGCCTCCTGGGCAGGGTTGTAGATGGCTACACCTTC.

A few counts support this clonotype. V gene TRBV7-2 combines with J gene TRBJ1-3; D gene ambiguous. The CDR3 length is 16 residues. V lost 0 bases to trimming and J lost 1 base, with 10 bases between them. Germline V gene sequence: CDR1 SGHTA, CDR2 FQGNSA. CDR3 nucleotides: TGTGCCAGCAGCTTAGCTTGGGTTGGTTCTGGAAACACCATATATTTT. It specifies CASSLAWVGSGNTIYF. Full variable domain (missing parts from reference TRBV7-2 and TRBJ1-3): GAGVSQSPSNKVTEKGKDVELRCDPISGHTALYWYRQSLGQGLEFLIYFQGNSAPDKSGLPSDRFSAERTGGSVSTLTIQRTQQEDSAVYLCASSLAWVGSGNTIYFGEGSWLTVV.

In its sample, this clonotype was seen a few times. V is TRBV6-1 and J is TRBJ2-7; 7 nucleotides align to TRBD2. This CDR3 has 15 amino acids. Unmatched junction bases numbered 11, after V lost 5 bases and J lost 4 bases. Germline V gene sequence: CDR1 MNHNS, CDR2 SASEGT. CDR3 in amino acids: CASSREGDYRYEQYF. The CDR3 DNA reads TGTGCCAGCAGTCGGGAAGGGGACTACCGGTACGAGCAGTACTTC.

The chain has TRBV10-3 and TRBJ1-1; 11 nucleotides agree with TRBD1. V lost 3 bases to trimming and J lost 3 bases; unmatched junction nucleotides: 3. Germline V lookup: CDR1 ENHRY, CDR2 SYGVKD. This CDR3 region has 15 residues. CDR3 in amino acids: CAISDGQGAYTEAFF. The CDR3 DNA is TGTGCCATCAGTGACGGACAGGGGGCTTACACTGAAGCTTTCTTT.

This clonotype appeared a few times. CDR3 sequence: CASSSSVPLGGQETQYF. As DNA, the CDR3 is TGTGCCAGCAGCTCCTCAGTGCCCCTAGGCGGGCAAGAGACCCAGTACTTC. This chain connects TRBV13 to TRBJ2-5; D possibly corresponds to TRBD2 (5 bases). Germline V gene data show CDR1 as PRHDT and CDR2 as FYEKMQ (reference sequence). The CDR3 spans 17 residues. V shed 4 bases and J shed 2 bases, with 20 bases lying between them.

This clonotype has a count of ten or more. The chain is built from TRBV5-1 and TRBJ1-1; 10 bases agree with TRBD1. Germline trimming cut 1 base from V and 6 bases from J; bases unmatched to any gene: 6. The CDR3 is made up of 15 amino acids. CDR1 SGHRS and CDR2 YFSETQ come from the germline V gene. CDR3 in DNA: TGCGCCAGCAGCTTGAGGGAGACAGGGGGCTCTGAAGCTTTCTTT. Protein product: CASSLRETGGSEAFF.

This clonotype occurred many times. The rearrangement uses TRBV12-3 or TRBV12-4 and TRBJ1-2, with 7 bases fitting TRBD1. The trim removed 2 bases at V and 5 bases at J, leaving 2 bases unmatched. The CDR3 is made up of 13 amino acids. The CDR3 DNA is TGTGCCAGCAGTTTATCACAGGGGTATGGCTACACCTTC. It codes for CASSLSQGYGYTF.

This clonotype is a singleton in its sample. This rearrangement joins TRBV12-3 or TRBV12-4 to TRBJ1-5, with a weak D call TRBD1 (5 bases). Trimming took 6 bases from V and 4 from J, leaving 10 bases between them. The CDR3 covers 13 residues. CDR3 DNA: TGTGCCAGCAGGACAGCAGATAATCAGCCCCAGCATTTT. Encoded protein: CASRTADNQPQHF.

This clonotype appeared a few times. V usage is TRBV24-1 and J usage is TRBJ2-1, with 7 bases identical to TRBD1. Trimming at V came to 5 bases and at J to 2 bases, leaving 8 bases not matched to a gene. The CDR3 runs 16 residues. CDR1 and CDR2 (germline): KGHDR, SFDVKD. The CDR3 sequence is CATSGGTEDTYNEQFF. CDR3 in DNA: TGTGCCACCAGTGGGGGGACAGAGGACACCTACAATGAGCAGTTCTTC.

This clonotype has a handful of counts. The chain combines TRBV11-2 with TRBJ1-4; tentatively, D is TRBD1 (5 bases). Germline CDR1 is SGHAT and CDR2 is FQNNGV. Deletions cut 2 bases from V and 5 bases from J, with 9 bases between. The CDR3 runs to 14 residues. CDR3 region: CASSLNWGNEKLFF. CDR3 DNA sequence: TGTGCCAGCAGCTTAAATTGGGGCAATGAAAAACTGTTTTTT.

The V gene is TRBV27, the J gene TRBJ2-1; 12 bases match TRBD2. The V and J ends lost 4 bases and 7 bases, in that order; junction bases with no gene match: 5. The CDR3 length is 15 residues. Germline V gene lookup returns CDR1 MNHEY and CDR2 SMNVEV (reference sequence). In nucleotides, the CDR3 is TGTGCCAGCAGTTCTACTAGCGGGAGGAAAAATGAGCAGTTCTTC. This translates into CASSSTSGRKNEQFF.

A note on this clonotype: This may be a read error, as it is one base from a much larger clone. The CDR3 nucleotides are TGTGCCAGCAGCGTGAGTAGCGGAGATACGAAGTATTTT. It specifies CASSVSSGDTKYF. V and J are TRBV9 and TRBJ2-3; possibly TRBD2 for D (6 bases). Per germline, CDR1 SGDLS and CDR2 YYNGEE. This CDR3 spans 13 amino acids.

In its sample, this clonotype was seen a few times. This chain connects TRBV20-1 to TRBJ2-7; 12 bases fit TRBD1. The CDR3 is 14 amino acids. Germline V CDR1 and CDR2: DFQATT, SNEGSKA (reference sequence). The ends lost 3 bases at V and 7 bases at J; junction bases unmatched: 7. The CDR3 DNA reads as TGCAGTGCTAGCCCGGGACAGGGGGCCTCGGAGCAGTACTTC. It is translated as CSASPGQGASEQYF.

The chain couples TRBV12-3 or TRBV12-4 to TRBJ2-7; the match to TRBD1 covers 10 bases. V was pared by 6 bases and J by 2 bases, with 7 bases of the junction left unmatched. This CDR3 region has 15 residues. CDR3 sequence (DNA): TGTGCCAGCAGGCGAGGGACAGGGGATACCTACGAGCAGTACTTC. It yields the protein CASRRGTGDTYEQYF.

Many counts were recorded for this clonotype. The chain has TRBV5-1 and TRBJ2-5, with a tentative D call TRBD1 (6 bases). CDR1 is SGHRS, CDR2 YFSETQ, per germline. The CDR3 extends over 15 amino acids. Deletions cut 3 bases from V and 0 bases from J, with 12 bases between. CDR3 region: CASSSGTLDQETQYF. Here the CDR3 DNA reads TGCGCCAGCAGCTCCGGGACACTAGACCAAGAGACCCAGTACTTC.

This clonotype came up a few times. The V and J genes are TRBV6-1 and TRBJ2-1, with 7 bases aligning to TRBD1. There are 17 residues in the CDR3. Germline CDR1 and CDR2: MNHNS and SASEGT. V lost 6 bases, J lost 8 bases, and 19 bases stayed unmatched. The CDR3 DNA sequence: TGTGCCAGCAGCGTCCCCACCCGGGACAGCCCTGGGGATGAGCAGTTCTTC. This sequence encodes CASSVPTRDSPGDEQFF.

This sequence joins TRBV20-1 and TRBJ2-5, with 11 bases identical to TRBD2. CDR1 and CDR2 (germline): DFQATT, SNEGSKA (reference sequence). Germline trimming cut 6 bases from V and 4 bases from J; bases unmatched to any gene: 10. This CDR3 is built from 15 residues. In nucleotides, the CDR3 is TGCAGTGCAGAAAACTCTAGCGGGGGGTTAGAGACCCAGTACTTC. Translating gives CSAENSSGGLETQYF.

The rearrangement uses TRBV3-1 and TRBJ2-3; 9 nucleotides align to TRBD2. V dropped 3 bases and J dropped 5; count of bases not matched to a gene: 6. This CDR3 has 15 residues. Germline values: CDR1 LGHDT, CDR2 YNNKEL (reference sequence). The CDR3 nucleotides are TGTGCCAGCAGCCAGAACGGCGGGAGGGGAGATACGCAGTATTTT. Residues: CASSQNGGRGDTQYF.

J is TRBJ1-2 and V is TRBV19; 9 positions agree with TRBD1. Losses at the gene ends were 7 bases for V and 0 bases for J; bases not matched to a gene: 9. The CDR3 covers 16 residues. Germline values: CDR1 LNHDA, CDR2 SQIVND (reference sequence). The CDR3 DNA sequence: TGTGCCAGTAACCTGGAGGGGACAGGGACTAACTATGGCTACACCTTC. Encoded protein: CASNLEGTGTNYGYTF.